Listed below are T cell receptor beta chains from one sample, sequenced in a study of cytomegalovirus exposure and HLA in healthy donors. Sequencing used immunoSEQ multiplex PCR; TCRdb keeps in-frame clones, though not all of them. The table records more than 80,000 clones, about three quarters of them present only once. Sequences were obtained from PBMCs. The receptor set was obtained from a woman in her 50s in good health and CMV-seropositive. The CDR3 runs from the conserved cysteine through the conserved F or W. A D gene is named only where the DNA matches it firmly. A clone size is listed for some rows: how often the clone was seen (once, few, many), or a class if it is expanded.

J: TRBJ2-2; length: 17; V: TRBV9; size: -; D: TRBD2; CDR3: CASSVLPSPGGTGELFF; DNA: TGTGCCAGCAGCGTCCTACCTAGCCCGGGGGGGACCGGGGAGCTGTTTTTT
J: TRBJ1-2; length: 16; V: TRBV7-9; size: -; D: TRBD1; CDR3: CASSFGQGSPNYGYTF; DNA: TGTGCCAGCAGCTTCGGACAGGGGTCCCCTAACTATGGCTACACCTTC
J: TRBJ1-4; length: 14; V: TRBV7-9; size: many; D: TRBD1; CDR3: CASSLGGQGEKLFF; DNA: TGTGCCAGCAGCTTAGGGGGACAGGGGGAAAAACTGTTTTTT
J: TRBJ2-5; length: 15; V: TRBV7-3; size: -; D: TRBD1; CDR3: CASSFRGRFEETQYF; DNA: TGTGCCAGCAGCTTCAGGGGGCGCTTTGAGGAGACCCAGTACTTC
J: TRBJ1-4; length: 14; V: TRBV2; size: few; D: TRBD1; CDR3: CASIPGQLREKLFF; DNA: TGTGCCAGTATACCGGGACAGTTGAGAGAAAAACTGTTTTTT
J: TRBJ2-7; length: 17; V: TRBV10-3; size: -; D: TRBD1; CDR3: CAISPKNPSTGGDEQYF; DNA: TGTGCCATCAGTCCTAAGAACCCTTCGACAGGGGGCGATGAGCAGTACTTC
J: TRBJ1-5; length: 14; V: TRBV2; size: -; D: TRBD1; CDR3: CASSGQGGDQPQHF; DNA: TGTGCCAGCAGTGGACAGGGGGGCGATCAGCCCCAGCATTTT
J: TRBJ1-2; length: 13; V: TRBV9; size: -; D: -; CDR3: CASSPSGETGYTF; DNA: TGTGCCAGCAGCCCCTCGGGGGAGACTGGCTACACCTTC
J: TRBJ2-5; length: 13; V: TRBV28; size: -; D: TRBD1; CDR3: CASRRTGRETQYF; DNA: TGTGCCAGCAGGCGGACAGGGAGGGAGACCCAGTACTTC
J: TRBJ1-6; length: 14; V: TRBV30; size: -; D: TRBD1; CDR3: CAWTRQGEGSPLHF; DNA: TGTGCCTGGACCCGACAGGGAGAAGGTTCACCCCTCCACTTT
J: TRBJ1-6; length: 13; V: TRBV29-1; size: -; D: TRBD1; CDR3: CSMKQGVGSPLHF; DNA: TGCAGCATGAAACAGGGGGTCGGGTCACCCCTCCACTTT
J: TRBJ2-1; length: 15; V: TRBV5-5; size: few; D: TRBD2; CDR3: CASSRIAGGYNEQFF; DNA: TGTGCCAGCAGCCGTATAGCGGGGGGCTACAATGAGCAGTTCTTC
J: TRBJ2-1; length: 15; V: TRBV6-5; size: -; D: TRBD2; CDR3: CASSHSGGDYNEQFF; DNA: TGTGCCAGCAGTCATAGCGGGGGAGACTACAATGAGCAGTTCTTC
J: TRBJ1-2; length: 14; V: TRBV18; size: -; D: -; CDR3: CASSPAQQAYGYTF; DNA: TGTGCCAGCTCCCCGGCCCAGCAGGCGTATGGCTACACCTTC
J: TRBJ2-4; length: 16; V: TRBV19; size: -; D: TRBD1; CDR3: CASSPRTGNPKNIQYF; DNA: TGTGCCAGTAGTCCTCGGACAGGGAATCCCAAAAACATTCAGTACTTC
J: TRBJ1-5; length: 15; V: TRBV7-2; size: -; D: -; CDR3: CASSLRGGGNQPQHF; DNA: TGTGCCAGCAGCCTAAGGGGTGGAGGGAATCAGCCCCAGCATTTT
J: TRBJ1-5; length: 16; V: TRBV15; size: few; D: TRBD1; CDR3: CATSRAQGVSNQPQHF; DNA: TGTGCCACCAGCAGAGCCCAGGGGGTTAGCAATCAGCCCCAGCATTTT